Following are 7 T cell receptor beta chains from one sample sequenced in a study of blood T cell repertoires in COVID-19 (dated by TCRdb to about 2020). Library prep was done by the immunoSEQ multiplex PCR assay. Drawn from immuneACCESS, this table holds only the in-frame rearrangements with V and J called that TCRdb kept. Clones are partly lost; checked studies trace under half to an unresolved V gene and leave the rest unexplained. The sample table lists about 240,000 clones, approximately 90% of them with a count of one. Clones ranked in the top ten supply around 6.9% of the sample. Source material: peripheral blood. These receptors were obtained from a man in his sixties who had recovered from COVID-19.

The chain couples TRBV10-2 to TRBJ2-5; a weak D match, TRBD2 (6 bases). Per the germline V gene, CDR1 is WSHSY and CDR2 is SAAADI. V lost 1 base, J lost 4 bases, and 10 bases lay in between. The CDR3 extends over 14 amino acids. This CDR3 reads CASSEFGGRETQYF. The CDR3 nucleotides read TGCGCCAGCAGTGAGTTTGGGGGGAGAGAGACCCAGTACTTC.

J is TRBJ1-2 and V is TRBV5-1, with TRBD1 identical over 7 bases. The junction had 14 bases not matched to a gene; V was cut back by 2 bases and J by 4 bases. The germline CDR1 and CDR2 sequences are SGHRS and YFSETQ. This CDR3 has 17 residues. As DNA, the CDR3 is TGCGCCAGCAGCTTAGCACAGGGGTCCAACCCTAGCTATGGCTACACCTTC. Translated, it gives CASSLAQGSNPSYGYTF.

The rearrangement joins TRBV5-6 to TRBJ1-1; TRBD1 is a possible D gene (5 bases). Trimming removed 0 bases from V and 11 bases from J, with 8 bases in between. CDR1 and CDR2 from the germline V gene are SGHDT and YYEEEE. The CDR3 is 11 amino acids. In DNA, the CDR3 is TGTGCCAGCAGCTTGGGGGGCCAGGCTTTCTTT. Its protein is CASSLGGQAFF.

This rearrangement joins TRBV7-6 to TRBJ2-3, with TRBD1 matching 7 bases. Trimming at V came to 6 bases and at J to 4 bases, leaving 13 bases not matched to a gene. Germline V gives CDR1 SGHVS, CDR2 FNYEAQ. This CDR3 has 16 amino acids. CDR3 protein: CASSRYRGSSADTQYF. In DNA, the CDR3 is TGTGCCAGCAGTCGTTACAGGGGATCGTCTGCAGATACGCAGTATTTT.

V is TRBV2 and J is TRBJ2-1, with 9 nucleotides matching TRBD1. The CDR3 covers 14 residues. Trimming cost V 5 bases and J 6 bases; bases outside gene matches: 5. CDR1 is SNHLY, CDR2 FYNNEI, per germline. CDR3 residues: CASSLTTGGNEQFF. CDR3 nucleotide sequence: TGTGCCAGCAGTCTCACGACAGGGGGCAATGAGCAGTTCTTC.

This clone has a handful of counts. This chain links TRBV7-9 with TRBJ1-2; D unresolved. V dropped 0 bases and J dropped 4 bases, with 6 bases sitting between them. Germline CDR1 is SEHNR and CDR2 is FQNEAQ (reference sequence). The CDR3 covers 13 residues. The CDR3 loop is CASSLAESYGYTF. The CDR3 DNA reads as TGTGCCAGCAGCTTAGCGGAGAGCTATGGCTACACCTTC.

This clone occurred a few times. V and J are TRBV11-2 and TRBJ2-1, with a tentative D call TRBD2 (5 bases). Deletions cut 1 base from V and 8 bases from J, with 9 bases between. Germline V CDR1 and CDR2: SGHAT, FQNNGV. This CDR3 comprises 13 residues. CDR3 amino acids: CASSLGGIDEQFF. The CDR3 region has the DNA TGTGCCAGCAGCTTAGGAGGGATCGATGAGCAGTTCTTC.